The 27 T cell receptor beta chains in this list originate from one sample, sequenced in a study of T cell repertoires in cytomegalovirus infection. TCRdb independently ran MiXCR on the reads; one entry per CDR3 protein. Of some 180,000 distinct CDR3 sequences in the sample, roughly 19% were seen once. The specimen was PBMCs. All receptors come from a human donor in good health (CMV status not recorded). Some clones in this sample may be carry-over from other donors' samples.

The sample holds a few counts of this clonotype. The gene calls are TRBV28 and TRBJ1-2, with D maybe TRBD1 (5 bases). Trimming shortened V by 2 bases and J by 0 bases, and 7 bases separated the two germline ends. The CDR3 runs 14 residues. From germline, CDR1 is MDHEN and CDR2 SYDVKM. The chain's CDR3 is CASSLGHTNYGYTF. The CDR3, as DNA: TGTGCCAGCAGTTTAGGACATACTAACTATGGCTACACCTTC.

The chain links TRBV28 to TRBJ1-2; a weak D match, TRBD1 (6 bases). CDR1 and CDR2 (germline): MDHEN, SYDVKM. This CDR3 has 14 residues. Between the trimmed V and J ends, which lost 5 bases and 9 bases, there was a span of 19 bases. The CDR3 coding sequence is TGTGCCAGCAGTATCTCCCAGGGGCCTAATCGCTACACCTTC. Residues: CASSISQGPNRYTF.

This chain joins TRBV7-9 and TRBJ2-2; 9 bases match TRBD1. Germline V gene lookup returns CDR1 SEHNR and CDR2 FQNEAQ (reference sequence). After removal of 7 bases from V and 1 base from J, the junction contained 4 bases not matched to a gene. This CDR3 spans 15 amino acids. CDR3 loop: CASKGGQGNTGELFF. The DNA of the CDR3 is TGTGCCAGCAAGGGGGGACAGGGGAACACCGGGGAGCTGTTTTTT.

The chain links TRBV7-6 to TRBJ2-7, with TRBD2 matching 15 bases. J was trimmed by 7 bases and V by 1 base; bases with no gene match: 2. Germline V lookup: CDR1 SGHVS, CDR2 FNYEAQ. CDR3 length: 15 amino acids. This CDR3 reads CASSLGGLAGGEQYF. CDR3 bases: TGTGCCAGCAGCTTAGGGGGACTAGCGGGAGGAGAGCAGTACTTC.

This clonotype showed up just a few times. The chain links TRBV14 to TRBJ2-1; TRBD2 aligns across 13 bases. The germline V gene encodes CDR1 SGHDN and CDR2 FVKESK. V shed 7 bases and J 2 bases; nucleotides not matched to a gene: 5. The CDR3 runs to 16 residues. The CDR3 nucleotides read TGTGCCAGCAATGGACTAGCGGGAGCCCCCTACAATGAGCAGTTCTTC. It codes for CASNGLAGAPYNEQFF.

Only a few counts were recorded for this clonotype. The rearrangement uses TRBV11-3 and TRBJ1-4, with D perhaps TRBD1 (5 bases). Per the germline V gene, CDR1 is SGHNT and CDR2 is YENEEA. The CDR3 extends over 16 amino acids. With 5 bases removed from V and 0 bases from J, the gap between germline ends came to 13 bases. DNA for the CDR3: TGTGCCAGCAGCACCAGGGACCTCGCAACTAATGAAAAACTGTTTTTT. Protein: CASSTRDLATNEKLFF.

This clonotype was seen more than once but under ten times. The chain joins TRBV14 to TRBJ1-1; no clear D. The CDR3 covers 12 residues. The V end was cut by 4 bases, the J end by 9 bases, with 12 bases between. Per the germline V gene, CDR1 is SGHDN and CDR2 is FVKESK. CDR3 loop: CASSPLPGQAFF. The CDR3 DNA reads as TGTGCCAGCAGCCCACTCCCGGGCCAAGCTTTCTTT.

This clonotype was recorded at least ten times. The V gene is TRBV7-9, the J gene TRBJ2-2; D possibly corresponds to TRBD1 (6 bases). Trimming removed 5 bases from V and 1 base from J, with 14 bases in between. Per germline, CDR1 SEHNR and CDR2 FQNEAQ (reference sequence). The CDR3 has 16 residues. The CDR3 region has the DNA TGTGCCAGCAGCCAAATTGGACAGAGGAACACCGGGGAGCTGTTTTTT. Its protein product is CASSQIGQRNTGELFF. Full variable domain (remainder filled in from reference TRBV7-9 and TRBJ2-2): DTGVSQNPRHKITKRGQNVTFRCDPISEHNRLYWYRQTLGQGPEFLTYFQNEAQLEKSRLLSDRFSAERPKGSFSTLEIQRTEQGDSAMYLCASSQIGQRNTGELFFGEGSRLTVL.

J is TRBJ2-4 and V is TRBV5-6, with D perhaps being TRBD1 or TRBD2 (5 bases each). CDR3 size: 15 residues. Germline V CDR1 and CDR2: SGHDT, YYEEEE. Trimming removed 4 bases from V and 0 bases from J, with 11 bases in between. CDR3 nucleotides: TGTGCCAGCAGCACCCGAGGGGTAGCCAAAAACATTCAGTACTTC. This translates into CASSTRGVAKNIQYF.

DNA for the CDR3: TGTGCCAGCAGCTCACAGGGGGCATCTAATGAAAAACTGTTTTTT. It translates to CASSSQGASNEKLFF. J is TRBJ1-4 and V is TRBV5-6, with 9 bases aligning to TRBD1. Germline trimming cut 3 bases from V and 3 bases from J; bases unmatched to any gene: 3. CDR3 length: 15 amino acids. Germline CDR1 reads SGHDT; CDR2 reads YYEEEE.

This clonotype has more than one count but fewer than ten. CDR3 region: CASSPSLATYEQYF. DNA for the CDR3: TGTGCCAGCAGTCCCAGCCTAGCGACCTACGAGCAGTACTTC. This chain connects TRBV6-2 or TRBV6-3 to TRBJ2-7; the D gene is possibly TRBD2 (6 bases). The CDR3 length is 14 residues. V gave up 5 bases and J gave up 2 bases, with 13 bases separating them. Germline CDR1 and CDR2: MNHEY and SVGEGT.

V and J are TRBV5-6 and TRBJ2-2; the D is unclear. There are 15 residues in the CDR3. V was pared by 0 bases and J by 0 bases, with 6 bases between. In germline, CDR1 is SGHDT, CDR2 YYEEEE. The CDR3 region has the DNA TGTGCCAGCAGCTTGGTCGACACGAACACCGGGGAGCTGTTTTTT. Translating it yields CASSLVDTNTGELFF. The full variable domain, rest sourced from reference TRBV5-6 and TRBJ2-2, is DAGVTQSPTHLIKTRGQQVTLRCSPKSGHDTVSWYQQALGQGPQFIFQYYEEEERQRGNFPDRFSGHQFPNYSSELNVNALLLGDSALYLCASSLVDTNTGELFFGEGSRLTVL.

This clonotype occurred many times. The chain has TRBV7-9 and TRBJ2-3; TRBD2 might be the D (5 bases). V lost 4 bases to trimming and J lost 1 base, with 12 bases between them. The CDR3 consists of 15 residues. Germline CDR1 is SEHNR and CDR2 is FQNEAQ (reference sequence). CDR3 region: CASSSPGSGTDTQYF. The CDR3 DNA is TGTGCCAGCAGCTCCCCGGGGAGTGGCACAGATACGCAGTATTTT.

This clonotype was detected a few times. V is TRBV12-3 or TRBV12-4 and J is TRBJ2-1; TRBD1 agrees at 8 bases. The CDR3 has 14 amino acids. V lost 5 bases and J lost 5; bases outside the gene matches: 5. CDR3 loop: CASSPRTGNNEQFF. CDR3 DNA: TGTGCCAGCAGTCCTAGGACAGGGAACAATGAGCAGTTCTTC.

The chain has TRBV5-5 and TRBJ2-1, with D tentatively TRBD2 (5 bases). CDR1 SGHKS and CDR2 YYEKEE come from the germline V gene (reference sequence). With 0 bases removed from V and 6 bases from J, the gap between germline ends came to 7 bases. The CDR3 contains 13 residues. CDR3 sequence reads: CASSLESGNEQFF. CDR3 in DNA: TGTGCCAGCAGCTTGGAAAGCGGCAATGAGCAGTTCTTC.

The chain employs TRBV5-1 and TRBJ1-5; D gene ambiguous. V lost 1 base to trimming and J lost 7 bases, with 9 bases between them. The CDR3 runs 13 residues. CDR1 and CDR2 (germline): SGHRS, YFSETQ. CDR3 sequence reads: CASSLFSGQPQHF. CDR3 in DNA: TGCGCCAGCAGCTTGTTTTCCGGGCAGCCCCAGCATTTT.

This clonotype was picked up many times. This rearrangement joins TRBV7-2 to TRBJ2-1; D uncertain. This CDR3 region has 11 residues. Germline V gene data show CDR1 as SGHTA and CDR2 as FQGNSA. V gave up 4 bases and J gave up 8 bases, with 6 bases separating them. The CDR3 reads CASSSLDEQFF. The CDR3 DNA reads as TGTGCCAGCAGCTCTTTGGATGAGCAGTTCTTC.

CDR3 sequence: CASSPAQRSDEQYF. CDR3 bases: TGTGCCAGCAGCCCCGCCCAGCGGAGCGACGAGCAGTACTTC. The V and J genes are TRBV7-9 and TRBJ2-7, with a possible D match to TRBD2 (5 bases). Germline-derived CDR1 and CDR2 are SEHNR and FQNEAQ (reference sequence). V was trimmed by 5 bases and J by 5 bases, leaving 16 bases between them. This CDR3 contains 14 residues.

This clonotype was detected ten times or more. The chain uses TRBV7-9 and TRBJ2-6; 9 bases fit TRBD2. Trimming cost V 3 bases and J 0 bases; bases outside gene matches: 21. Germline V gene lookup returns CDR1 SEHNR and CDR2 FQNEAQ (reference sequence). There are 23 residues in the CDR3. The CDR3 DNA follows: TGTGCCAGCAGCTTCCATCATAGCGACTCTAGCGGGGCTAGGCGCTCTGGGGCCAACGTCCTGACTTTC. As protein: CASSFHHSDSSGARRSGANVLTF.

This clonotype was observed at least ten times. V and J are TRBV7-8 and TRBJ2-7; D may be TRBD1 (5 bases). CDR1 and CDR2 from the germline V gene are SGHVS and FQNEAQ. There are 12 residues in the CDR3. V lost 2 bases, J lost 5 bases, and 7 bases lay in between. CDR3 nucleotides: TGTGCCAGCAGCTTAAAAGGGGACGAGCAGTACTTC. Translating gives CASSLKGDEQYF.

This clonotype has more than one count but fewer than ten. The chain carries TRBV28 and TRBJ2-7, with D possibly matching TRBD2 (6 bases). V lost 3 bases and J lost 7, with 16 bases in between. Germline V lookup: CDR1 MDHEN, CDR2 SYDVKM. The CDR3 extends over 14 amino acids. The CDR3 loop reads CASSFLGLSREQYF. In DNA, the CDR3 is TGTGCCAGCAGTTTCTTGGGACTCTCTCGGGAGCAGTACTTC.

This chain links TRBV2 with TRBJ2-5; 7 nucleotides match TRBD2. Germline lookup yields CDR1 SNHLY and CDR2 FYNNEI. Losses at the gene ends were 6 bases for V and 3 bases for J; bases not matched to a gene: 10. There are 15 residues in the CDR3. CDR3 loop: CASRDRGAGEETQYF. The DNA for the CDR3 is TGTGCCAGCAGGGACCGGGGTGCGGGAGAAGAGACCCAGTACTTC.

The gene calls are TRBV7-3 and TRBJ2-1; TRBD2 agrees at 9 bases. The CDR3 has 16 amino acids. After removal of 5 bases from V and 2 bases from J, the junction contained 7 bases not matched to a gene. Germline V gene data show CDR1 as SGHTA and CDR2 as FQGTGA. CDR3 residues: CASSPHSGSTYNEQFF. In DNA form, the CDR3 reads TGTGCCAGCAGCCCTCATAGCGGGAGTACCTACAATGAGCAGTTCTTC.

This clonotype was seen only a few times. The rearrangement joins TRBV20-1 to TRBJ1-2; 7 bases are shared with TRBD1. V was clipped by 5 bases and J by 7 bases; unmatched bases: 16. The CDR3 is 15 amino acids. Germline values: CDR1 DFQATT, CDR2 SNEGSKA (reference sequence). The CDR3 DNA follows: TGCAGTGCTCCAACCGGGACAGCTCTCCGGGTTGGCTACACCTTC. It is translated as CSAPTGTALRVGYTF.

This clonotype was observed a few times. J is TRBJ2-2 and V is TRBV7-8, with 8 bases matching TRBD2. This CDR3 has 18 amino acids. Germline values: CDR1 SGHVS, CDR2 FQNEAQ. Trimming at V came to 0 bases and at J to 2 bases, leaving 8 bases not matched to a gene. This CDR3 is CASSLAIPTSANTGELFF. The CDR3 DNA follows: TGTGCCAGCAGCTTAGCGATCCCGACTAGCGCAAACACCGGGGAGCTGTTTTTT.

The rearrangement links TRBV11-1 to TRBJ1-2; 10 nucleotides line up with TRBD1. This CDR3 has 14 amino acids. Germline trimming cut 5 bases from V and 8 bases from J; bases unmatched to any gene: 8. The germline CDR1 and CDR2 sequences are SGHAT and FQDESV (reference sequence). Here the CDR3 DNA reads TGTGCCAGCAGCACCGGGACAGGGGATGGCGGCTACACCTTC. Translated: CASSTGTGDGGYTF.

The gene calls are TRBV11-3 and TRBJ2-7; either TRBD1 or TRBD2 may supply D (5 bases each). This CDR3 has 14 amino acids. CDR1 is SGHNT and CDR2 is YENEEA in the germline V gene. Trimming took 1 base from V and 5 from J, leaving 12 bases between them. CDR3 DNA: TGTGCCAGCAGCTTAGTGGGACCGTCCAACGAGCAGTACTTC. Translated, it gives CASSLVGPSNEQYF.